The 8 T cell receptor beta chains listed next were all sequenced from one sample in a study of CD8 T cells in Susac syndrome. With random hexamers, reverse transcription was performed on roughly 0.45 to 1 ug of RNA. Via MiXCR, TCRdb re-called the immunoSEQ multiplex PCR reads, giving one row per CDR3 protein. This sample has more than 55,000 distinct CDR3 sequences; approximately 95% occur once, and the top ten carry over 0.2%. The sequencing input was CD8+ T cells from PBMCs. Every receptor here comes from a human donor in good health.

The chain has TRBV6-2 or TRBV6-3 and TRBJ1-2; D unclear. The V gene's germline CDR1 is MNHEY and CDR2 SVGEGT. The V and J ends lost 6 bases and 3 bases respectively, with 8 bases between them. The CDR3 length is 12 residues. CDR3 in DNA: TGTGCCAGCAGCCCCGGGGACTATGGCTACACCTTC. Residues: CASSPGDYGYTF.

The rearrangement joins TRBV7-9 to TRBJ2-3; a weak D match, TRBD2 (6 bases). CDR3 length: 17 residues. Deletions cut 5 bases from V and 4 bases from J, with 22 bases between. In germline, CDR1 is SEHNR, CDR2 FQNEAQ (reference sequence). The CDR3 loop reads CASSQKPTRVLSDTQYF. CDR3 DNA: TGTGCCAGCAGCCAGAAACCGACTAGAGTTCTGTCAGATACGCAGTATTTT.

In its sample, this clonotype was seen once. V is TRBV6-6 and J is TRBJ2-7, with TRBD2 identical over 9 bases. The CDR3 covers 13 residues. Germline CDR1 MNHNY, CDR2 SVGAGI (reference sequence). Losses at the gene ends were 6 bases for V and 5 bases for J; bases not matched to a gene: 5. CDR3 in amino acids: CASSSGLANEQYV. The CDR3 DNA is TGTGCCAGCAGCTCGGGACTAGCTAACGAGCAGTACGTC.

Only one count was recorded for this clonotype. The chain has TRBV5-1 and TRBJ2-1; TRBD1 matches 8 bases. The V gene's germline CDR1 is SGHRS and CDR2 YFSETQ. With V trimmed by 1 base and J by 6 bases, 3 bases remained unmatched. This CDR3 has 14 residues. The CDR3 DNA follows: TGCGCCAGCAGCTTGCGGACAGGGTTCAATGAGCAGTTCTTC. Translated, it gives CASSLRTGFNEQFF.

The rearrangement links TRBV6-1 to TRBJ2-7; TRBD1 matches 10 bases. Germline CDR1 reads MNHNS; CDR2 reads SASEGT. This CDR3 spans 15 amino acids. J lost 2 bases, V lost 2 bases, and 3 bases had no gene match. CDR3 amino acids: CASSEPGTGAYEQYV. The CDR3 DNA sequence: TGTGCCAGCAGTGAACCGGGGACAGGGGCCTACGAGCAGTACGTC.

V usage is TRBV15 and J usage is TRBJ2-7, with D possibly being TRBD1 (5 bases). Deletions cut 1 base from V and 3 bases from J, with 10 bases between. Germline CDR1 and CDR2: LNHNV and YYDKDF (reference sequence). The CDR3 contains 14 residues. CDR3: CATSRGRGGYEQYV. CDR3 nucleotide sequence: TGTGCCACCAGCAGAGGAAGGGGCGGCTACGAGCAGTACGTC.

This chain joins TRBV5-1 and TRBJ1-2; D is possibly TRBD1 (6 bases). Germline V gives CDR1 SGHRS, CDR2 YFSETQ. V was shortened by 3 bases and J by 5 bases, with 17 bases between the two germline ends. CDR3 length: 15 amino acids. CDR3: CASSSDSPFSYGYTF. The CDR3, as DNA: TGCGCCAGCAGCTCGGACAGCCCATTCTCGTATGGCTACACCTTC.

CDR3 loop: CASSFDRLYGYTF. The CDR3 bases are TGTGCCAGCAGTTTTGACAGACTCTATGGCTACACCTTC. This rearrangement joins TRBV27 to TRBJ1-2, with D perhaps matching TRBD1 (5 bases). This CDR3 is 13 amino acids long. Germline assignment: CDR1 MNHEY and CDR2 SMNVEV (reference sequence). Between the trimmed V and J ends, which lost 3 bases and 4 bases, there was a span of 9 bases.